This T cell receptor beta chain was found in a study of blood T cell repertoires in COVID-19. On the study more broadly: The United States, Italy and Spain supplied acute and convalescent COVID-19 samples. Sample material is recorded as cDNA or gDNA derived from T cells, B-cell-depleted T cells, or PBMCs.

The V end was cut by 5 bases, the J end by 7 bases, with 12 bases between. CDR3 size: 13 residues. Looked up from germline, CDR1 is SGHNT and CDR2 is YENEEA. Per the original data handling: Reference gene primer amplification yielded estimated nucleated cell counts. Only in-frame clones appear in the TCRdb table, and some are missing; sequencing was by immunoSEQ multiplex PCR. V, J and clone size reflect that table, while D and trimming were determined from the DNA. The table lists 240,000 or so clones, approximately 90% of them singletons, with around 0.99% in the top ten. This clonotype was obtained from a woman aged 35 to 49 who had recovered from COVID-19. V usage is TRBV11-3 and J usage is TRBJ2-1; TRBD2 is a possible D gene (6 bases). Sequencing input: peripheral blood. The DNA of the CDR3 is TGTGCCAGCAGCGCCGGGACTCAAAATGAGCAGTTCTTC. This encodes CASSAGTQNEQFF.